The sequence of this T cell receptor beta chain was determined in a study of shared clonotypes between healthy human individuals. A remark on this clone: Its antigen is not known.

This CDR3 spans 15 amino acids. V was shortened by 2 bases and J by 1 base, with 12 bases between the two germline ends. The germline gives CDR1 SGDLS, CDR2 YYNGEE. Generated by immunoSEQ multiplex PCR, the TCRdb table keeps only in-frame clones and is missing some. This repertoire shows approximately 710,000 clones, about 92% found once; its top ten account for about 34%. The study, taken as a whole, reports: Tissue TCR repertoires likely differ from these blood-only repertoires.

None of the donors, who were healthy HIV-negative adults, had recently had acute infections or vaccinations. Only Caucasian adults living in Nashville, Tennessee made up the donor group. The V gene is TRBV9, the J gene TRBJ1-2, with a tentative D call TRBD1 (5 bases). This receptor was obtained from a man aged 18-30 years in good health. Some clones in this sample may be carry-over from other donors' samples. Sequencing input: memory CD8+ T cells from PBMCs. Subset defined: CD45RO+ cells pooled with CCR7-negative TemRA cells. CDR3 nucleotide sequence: TGTGCCAGCAGCGTTGGACAACCTGTTAACTATGGCTACACCTTC. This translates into CASSVGQPVNYGYTF.